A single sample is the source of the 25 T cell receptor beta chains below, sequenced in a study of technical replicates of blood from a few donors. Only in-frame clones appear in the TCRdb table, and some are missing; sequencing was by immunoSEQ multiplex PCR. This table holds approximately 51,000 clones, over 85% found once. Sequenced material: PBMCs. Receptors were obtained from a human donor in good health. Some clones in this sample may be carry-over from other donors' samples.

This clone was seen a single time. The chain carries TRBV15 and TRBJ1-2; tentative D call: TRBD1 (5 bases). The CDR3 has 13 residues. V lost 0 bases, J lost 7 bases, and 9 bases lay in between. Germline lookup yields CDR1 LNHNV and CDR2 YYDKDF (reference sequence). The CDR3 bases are TGTGCCACCAGCAGAGATGGAGGGGTTGGCTACACCTTC. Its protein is CATSRDGGVGYTF.

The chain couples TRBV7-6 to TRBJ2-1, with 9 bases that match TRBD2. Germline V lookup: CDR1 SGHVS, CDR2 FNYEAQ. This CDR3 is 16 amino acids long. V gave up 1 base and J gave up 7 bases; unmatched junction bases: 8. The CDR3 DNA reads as TGTGCCAGCAGCTTAGACCGAGCGGGAGGTCGGAATGAGCAGTTCTTC. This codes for CASSLDRAGGRNEQFF.

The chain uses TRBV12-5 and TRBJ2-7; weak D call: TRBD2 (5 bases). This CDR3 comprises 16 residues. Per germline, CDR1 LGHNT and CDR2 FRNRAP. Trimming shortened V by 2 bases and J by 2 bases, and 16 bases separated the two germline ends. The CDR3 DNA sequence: TGTGCTAGTGGTTTGCCCGCGGGCAGGTTAACCTACGAGCAGTACTTC. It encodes CASGLPAGRLTYEQYF.

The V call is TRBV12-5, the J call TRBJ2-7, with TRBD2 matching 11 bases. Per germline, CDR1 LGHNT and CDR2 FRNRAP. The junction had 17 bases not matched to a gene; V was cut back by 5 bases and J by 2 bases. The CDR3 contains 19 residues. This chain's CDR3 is CASGPAGGTSGGHPYEQYF. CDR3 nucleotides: TGTGCTAGTGGTCCCGCAGGAGGGACTAGCGGAGGCCATCCCTACGAGCAGTACTTC.

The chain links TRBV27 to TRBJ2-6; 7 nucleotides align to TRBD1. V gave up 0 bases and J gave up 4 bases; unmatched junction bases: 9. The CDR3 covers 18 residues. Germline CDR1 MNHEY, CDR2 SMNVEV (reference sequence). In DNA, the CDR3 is TGTGCCAGCAGTTTATCCGCCCCAACAGGGGCCGGGGCCAACGTCCTGACTTTC. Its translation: CASSLSAPTGAGANVLTF.

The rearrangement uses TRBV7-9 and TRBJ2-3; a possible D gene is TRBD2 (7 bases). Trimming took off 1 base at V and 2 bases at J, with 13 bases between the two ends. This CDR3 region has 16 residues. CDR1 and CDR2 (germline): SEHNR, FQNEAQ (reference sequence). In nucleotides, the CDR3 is TGTGCCAGCAGCTTAGGGGCGGGGGCCCACACAGATACGCAGTATTTT. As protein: CASSLGAGAHTDTQYF.

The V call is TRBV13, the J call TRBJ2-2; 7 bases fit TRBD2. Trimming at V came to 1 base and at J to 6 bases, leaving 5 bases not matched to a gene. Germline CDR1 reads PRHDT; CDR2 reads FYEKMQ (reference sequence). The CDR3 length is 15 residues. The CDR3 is CASSLAGLVPGELFF. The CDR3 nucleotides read TGTGCCAGCAGCTTAGCCGGACTAGTCCCCGGGGAGCTGTTTTTT.

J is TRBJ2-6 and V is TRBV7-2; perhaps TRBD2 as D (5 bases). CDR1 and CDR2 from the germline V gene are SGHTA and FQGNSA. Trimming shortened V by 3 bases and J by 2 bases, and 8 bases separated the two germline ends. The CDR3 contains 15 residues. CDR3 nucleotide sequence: TGTGCCAGCAGCTTCGGAGGAACTGGGGCCAACGTCCTGACTTTC. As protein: CASSFGGTGANVLTF.

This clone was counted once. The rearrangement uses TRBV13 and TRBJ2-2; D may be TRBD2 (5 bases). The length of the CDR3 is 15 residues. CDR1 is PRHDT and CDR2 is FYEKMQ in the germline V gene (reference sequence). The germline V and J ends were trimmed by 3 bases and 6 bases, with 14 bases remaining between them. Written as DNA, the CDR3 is TGTGCCAGCAGCTTTCAGTCCATCGGGGCCGGGGAGCTGTTTTTT. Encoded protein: CASSFQSIGAGELFF.

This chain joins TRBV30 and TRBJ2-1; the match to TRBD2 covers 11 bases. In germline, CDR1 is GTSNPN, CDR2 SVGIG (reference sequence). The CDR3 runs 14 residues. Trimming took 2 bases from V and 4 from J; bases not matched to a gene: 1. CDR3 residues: CAWSRTSGYNEQFF. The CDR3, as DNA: TGTGCCTGGAGTCGGACTAGCGGGTACAATGAGCAGTTCTTC.

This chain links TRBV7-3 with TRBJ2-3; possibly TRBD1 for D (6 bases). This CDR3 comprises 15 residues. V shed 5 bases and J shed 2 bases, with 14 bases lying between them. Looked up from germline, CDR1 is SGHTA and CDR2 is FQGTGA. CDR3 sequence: CASSQTTGNTDTQYF. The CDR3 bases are TGTGCCAGCAGCCAAACGACAGGAAACACAGATACGCAGTATTTT.

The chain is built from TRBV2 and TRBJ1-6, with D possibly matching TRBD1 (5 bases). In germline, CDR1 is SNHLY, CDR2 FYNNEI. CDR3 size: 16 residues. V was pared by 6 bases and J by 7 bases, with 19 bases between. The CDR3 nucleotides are TGTGCCAGCAGCGAGCGGGGTGGGACGTACAATTCACCCCTCCACTTT. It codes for CASSERGGTYNSPLHF.

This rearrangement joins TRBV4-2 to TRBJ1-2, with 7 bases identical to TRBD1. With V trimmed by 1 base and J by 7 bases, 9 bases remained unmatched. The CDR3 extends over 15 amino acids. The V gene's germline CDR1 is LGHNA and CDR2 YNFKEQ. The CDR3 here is CASSQVTGAEGGYTF. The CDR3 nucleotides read TGTGCCAGCAGCCAAGTTACAGGGGCGGAGGGTGGCTACACCTTC.

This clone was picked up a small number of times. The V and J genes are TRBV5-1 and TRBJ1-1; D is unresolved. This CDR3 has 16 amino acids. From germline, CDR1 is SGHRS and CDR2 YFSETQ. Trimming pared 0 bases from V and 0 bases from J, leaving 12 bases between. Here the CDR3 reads CASSLGRGRMNTEAFF. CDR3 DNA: TGCGCCAGCAGCTTGGGGCGGGGTAGAATGAACACTGAAGCTTTCTTT.

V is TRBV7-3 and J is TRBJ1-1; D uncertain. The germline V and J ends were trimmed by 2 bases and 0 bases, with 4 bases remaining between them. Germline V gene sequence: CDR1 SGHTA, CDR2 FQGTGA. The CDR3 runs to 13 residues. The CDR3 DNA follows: TGTGCCAGCAGCTTAGAGTTGAACACTGAAGCTTTCTTT. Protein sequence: CASSLELNTEAFF.

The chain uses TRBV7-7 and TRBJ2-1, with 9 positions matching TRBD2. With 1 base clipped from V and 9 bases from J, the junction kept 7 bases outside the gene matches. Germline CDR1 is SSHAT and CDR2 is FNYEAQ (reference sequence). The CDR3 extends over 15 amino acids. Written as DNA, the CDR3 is TGTGCCAGCAGCTTAGACCCTAGCGGGAATGCTGAGCAGTTCTTC. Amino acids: CASSLDPSGNAEQFF.

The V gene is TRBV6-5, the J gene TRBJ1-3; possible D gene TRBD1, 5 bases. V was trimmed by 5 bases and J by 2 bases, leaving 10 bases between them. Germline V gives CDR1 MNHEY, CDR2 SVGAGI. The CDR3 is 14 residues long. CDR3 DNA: TGTGCCAGCAGTCTCGGGACTCCTGGAAACACCATATATTTT. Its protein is CASSLGTPGNTIYF.

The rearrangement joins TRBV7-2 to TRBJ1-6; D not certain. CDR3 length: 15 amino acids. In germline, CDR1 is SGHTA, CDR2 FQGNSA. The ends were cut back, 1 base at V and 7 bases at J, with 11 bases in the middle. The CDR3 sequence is CASSLEGGTNSPLHF. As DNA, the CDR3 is TGTGCCAGCAGCTTAGAGGGAGGAACCAATTCACCCCTCCACTTT.

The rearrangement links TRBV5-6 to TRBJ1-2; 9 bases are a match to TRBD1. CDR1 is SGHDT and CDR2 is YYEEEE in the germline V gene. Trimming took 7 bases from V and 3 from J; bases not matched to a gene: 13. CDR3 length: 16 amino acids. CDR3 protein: CASHSIPGQGDYGYTF. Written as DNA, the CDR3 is TGTGCCAGCCATTCCATCCCGGGACAGGGCGACTATGGCTACACCTTC.

The DNA of the CDR3 is TGCGCCAGCAGCTTGGTCGGCGGGACAGGCGAATACGAGCAGTACTTC. Translating gives CASSLVGGTGEYEQYF. The chain links TRBV5-1 to TRBJ2-7, with 8 bases fitting TRBD1. Germline loops: CDR1 SGHRS, CDR2 YFSETQ. The CDR3 has 16 residues. J gave up 4 bases and V 0 bases, and 9 bases lay outside the gene matches.

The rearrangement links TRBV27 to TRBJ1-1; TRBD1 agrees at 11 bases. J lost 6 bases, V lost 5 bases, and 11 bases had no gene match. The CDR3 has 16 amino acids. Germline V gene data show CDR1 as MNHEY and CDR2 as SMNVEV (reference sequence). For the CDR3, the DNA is TGTGCCAGCAGTCCACCCCGGACAGGGGGCTGGTCTGAAGCTTTCTTT. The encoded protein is CASSPPRTGGWSEAFF.

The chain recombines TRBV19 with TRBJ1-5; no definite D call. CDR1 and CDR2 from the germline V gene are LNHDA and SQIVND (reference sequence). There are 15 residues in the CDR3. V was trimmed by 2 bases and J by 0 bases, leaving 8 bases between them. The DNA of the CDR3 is TGTGCCAGTAGTATAACGGGATATAGCAATCAGCCCCAGCATTTT. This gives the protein CASSITGYSNQPQHF.

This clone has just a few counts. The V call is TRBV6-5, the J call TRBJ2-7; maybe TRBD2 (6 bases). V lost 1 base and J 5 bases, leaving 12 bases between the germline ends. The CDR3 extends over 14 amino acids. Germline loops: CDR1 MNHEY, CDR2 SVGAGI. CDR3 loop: CASSYFRGGNEQYF. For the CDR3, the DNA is TGTGCCAGCAGTTACTTTAGGGGAGGAAACGAGCAGTACTTC.

Here the CDR3 reads CATSSRDRSYGYTF. The CDR3 region has the DNA TGTGCCACCAGCAGCCGGGACAGGAGCTATGGCTACACCTTC. The chain uses TRBV15 and TRBJ1-2; 8 bases agree with TRBD1. V dropped 3 bases and J dropped 4; count of bases not matched to a gene: 4. Germline assignment: CDR1 LNHNV and CDR2 YYDKDF (reference sequence). CDR3 length: 14 residues. The full variable domain, rest sourced from reference TRBV15 and TRBJ1-2, is DAMVIQNPRYQVTQFGKPVTLSCSQTLNHNVMYWYQQKSSQAPKLLFHYYDKDFNNEADTPDNFQSRRPNTSFCFLDIRSPGLGDTAMYLCATSSRDRSYGYTFGSGTRLTVV.

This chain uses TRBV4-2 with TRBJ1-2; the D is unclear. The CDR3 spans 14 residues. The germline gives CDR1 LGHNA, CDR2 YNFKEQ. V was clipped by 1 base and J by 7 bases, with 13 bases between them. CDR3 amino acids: CASSQALVEGGYTF. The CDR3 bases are TGTGCCAGCAGCCAAGCTCTCGTGGAGGGTGGCTACACCTTC.